The rows below give T cell receptor beta chains drawn from one sample of a study of OX40 agonist ivuxolimab in advanced cancers. The assay was immunoSEQ multiplex PCR, and TCRdb's table has in-frame clones only and misses some. The repertoire holds tens of thousands of clones, with 80% to 90% as singletons. This material consisted of CD4+ or CD8+ T cells sorted from blood, taken in a trial of the OX40 agonist ivuxolimab. Receptors were obtained from an adult with an advanced solid tumor such as melanoma, head and neck, liver or kidney cancer. CDR3s include the opening cysteine and the closing phenylalanine or tryptophan. A D gene is named only where the DNA matches it firmly. Clone size is not always given. Where it is, it says once, few, many or a class for expanded clones.

D gene	clone size	V gene	J gene	CDR3 protein	CDR3 DNA
.	.	TRBV4-1	TRBJ1-1	CASSQGRAEAFF	TGCGCCAGCAGCCAAGGACGGGCTGAAGCTTTCTTT
.	.	TRBV4-2	TRBJ2-5	CASSQGASVQETQYF	TGTGCCAGCAGCCAAGGGGCTAGCGTACAAGAGACCCAGTACTTC
.	once	TRBV29-1	TRBJ2-7	CSVEVGVAYEQYF	TGCAGCGTTGAGGTAGGGGTGGCCTACGAGCAGTACTTC
.	.	TRBV28	TRBJ2-3	CASSNSGTTRDTDTQYF	TGTGCCAGCAGTAACTCCGGGACCACAAGGGACACAGATACGCAGTATTTT
TRBD1	.	TRBV13	TRBJ2-6	CASSLDRELAGANVLTF	TGTGCCAGCAGCTTGGACAGGGAATTGGCTGGGGCCAACGTCCTGACTTTC
.	medium-sized	TRBV5-1	TRBJ2-1	CASSLGQGGSNEQFF	TGCGCCAGCAGCTTGGGACAGGGAGGTAGCAATGAGCAGTTCTTC
.	.	TRBV10-2	TRBJ2-1	CASSFNRPDNEQFF	TGCGCCAGCAGCTTCAACCGCCCGGACAATGAGCAGTTCTTC
TRBD2	.	TRBV7-6	TRBJ2-1	CASSRTSGESSYNEQFF	TGTGCCAGCAGCCGGACTAGCGGGGAGAGCTCCTACAATGAGCAGTTCTTC
.	once	TRBV10-3	TRBJ1-5	CAISEGDASNQPQHF	TGTGCCATCAGTGAGGGAGACGCGAGCAATCAGCCCCAGCATTTT
.	.	TRBV4-1	TRBJ1-5	CASSPREGSNQPQHF	TGCGCCAGCAGCCCCAGGGAAGGAAGCAATCAGCCCCAGCATTTT
.	.	TRBV9	TRBJ2-1	CASSVVTTQEQFF	TGTGCCAGCAGCGTAGTTACGACCCAGGAGCAGTTCTTC
.	medium-sized	TRBV29-1	TRBJ1-1	CSVGRDGSEAFF	TGCAGCGTCGGCCGGGACGGAAGTGAAGCTTTCTTT
.	.	TRBV9	TRBJ1-6	CASTAGGSNSPLHF	TGTGCCAGCACTGCGGGGGGGAGTAATTCACCCCTCCACTTT
TRBD2	.	TRBV7-8	TRBJ2-7	CASSLGGSGGREQYF	TGTGCCAGCAGCTTAGGAGGTAGCGGGGGTCGAGAGCAGTACTTC
.	once	TRBV6-1	TRBJ1-5	CASSDPPYSNQPQHF	TGTGCCAGCAGTGACCCGCCATATAGCAATCAGCCCCAGCATTTT
.	once	TRBV19	TRBJ1-6	CASSIAPQGLGPLHF	TGTGCCAGTAGTATAGCCCCCCAGGGCCTCGGACCCCTCCACTTT
.	.	TRBV5-6	TRBJ1-1	CASSLDLPLNTEAFF	TGTGCCAGCAGCTTGGACCTACCCCTGAACACTGAAGCTTTCTTT
.	.	TRBV4-1	TRBJ2-3	CASSQGGLRQTSTDTQYF	TGCGCCAGCAGCCAGGGCGGGCTGCGCCAAACTAGCACAGATACGCAGTATTTT
TRBD2	.	TRBV5-5	TRBJ2-7	CASSSSGGAYEQYF	TGTGCCAGCAGCTCAAGCGGGGGGGCGTACGAGCAGTACTTC
TRBD1	.	TRBV5-1	TRBJ1-1	CASSLFDRGPGTEAFF	TGCGCCAGCAGCTTGTTTGACAGGGGGCCTGGCACTGAAGCTTTCTTT
TRBD2	.	TRBV2	TRBJ2-3	CASSEAQRGALSTDTQYF	TGTGCCAGCAGTGAAGCGCAGCGGGGGGCCCTGTCCACAGATACGCAGTATTTT
TRBD2	.	TRBV29-1	TRBJ2-7	CSVATSGRYPTYEQYF	TGCAGCGTTGCGACTAGCGGGAGGTATCCTACCTACGAGCAGTACTTC
.	.	TRBV11-2	TRBJ2-5	CASSHQETQYF	TGTGCCAGCAGCCACCAAGAGACCCAGTACTTC
.	.	TRBV4-1	TRBJ1-2	CASSEGTYDGYTF	TGCGCCAGCAGCGAGGGGACATACGATGGCTACACCTTC
TRBD2	medium-sized	TRBV9	TRBJ2-1	CASSVVSSGYNEQFF	TGTGCCAGCAGCGTAGTGTCTAGCGGGTACAATGAGCAGTTCTTC
.	.	TRBV9	TRBJ2-1	CASSVGVPLNEQFF	TGTGCCAGCAGCGTAGGGGTTCCCCTCAATGAGCAGTTCTTC
TRBD2	.	TRBV7-2	TRBJ2-5	CASSLGGAGVQETQYF	TGTGCCAGCAGCTTAGGAGGAGCGGGGGTACAAGAGACCCAGTACTTC
.	.	TRBV27	TRBJ1-5	CASSLGRSQPQHF	TGTGCCAGCAGTTTGGGGAGAAGTCAGCCCCAGCATTTT
.	.	TRBV7-2	TRBJ2-7	CASVGTYEQYF	TGTGCCAGCGTAGGGACCTACGAGCAGTACTTC
TRBD1	.	TRBV27	TRBJ2-5	CASSKNRDRQETQYF	TGTGCCAGCAGCAAAAACCGGGACAGACAAGAGACCCAGTACTTC